The rows below give T cell receptor beta chains drawn from one sample of a study of blood T cells in healthy people across ages. TCRdb analysed the 5' RACE reads with MiXCR anew, one entry per CDR3 protein. The profile covers about 1.4 million distinct CDR3 sequences, with around 59% appearing a single time and about 6.7% taken by the ten largest. The sequenced material came from blood. Receptor source: a man aged 18 to 30 in good health. Each CDR3 is given with its conserved first and last residue. D genes are given only for firm matches. Size tells how often a clone was seen (once, few, many) or the class of an expanded clone, and some rows leave it out.

j_gene,len,abundance,d_gene,v_gene,CDR3aa,CDR3nt
TRBJ2-1,13,once,NA,TRBV29-1,CSVPRENYNEQFF,TGCAGCGTTCCACGGGAGAACTACAATGAGCAGTTCTTC
TRBJ2-5,17,NA,TRBD1,TRBV5-1,CASSSMVTGGPYETQYF,TGCGCCAGCAGCTCGATGGTGACAGGGGGTCCCTACGAGACCCAGTACTTC
TRBJ2-4,15,NA,TRBD1,TRBV7-9,CASSPGQGARNIQYF,TGTGCCAGCAGCCCCGGACAGGGGGCAAGGAACATTCAGTACTTC
TRBJ1-5,14,few,NA,TRBV12-3/TRBV12-4,CASSWRQSNQPQHF,TGTGCCAGCAGTTGGAGACAGAGCAATCAGCCCCAGCATTTT
TRBJ1-4,17,NA,NA,TRBV12-3/TRBV12-4,CASSLKRSSRGHEKLFF,TGTGCCAGCAGTTTGAAAAGATCTAGCCGGGGGCATGAAAAACTGTTTTTT
TRBJ2-7,15,few,TRBD2,TRBV28,CASSGGGAPSYEQYF,TGTGCCAGCAGCGGCGGGGGGGCTCCCTCCTACGAGCAGTACTTC
TRBJ2-7,13,NA,NA,TRBV25-1,CASSDQGLHEQYF,TGTGCCAGCAGTGATCAGGGACTCCACGAGCAGTACTTC
TRBJ2-3,16,many,TRBD2,TRBV6-1,CASSEHLAESTDTQYF,TGTGCCAGCAGTGAGCATCTAGCGGAAAGCACAGATACGCAGTATTTT
TRBJ2-5,11,few,NA,TRBV29-1,CSVVDRETQYF,TGCAGCGTTGTAGACAGAGAGACCCAGTACTTC
TRBJ1-2,16,NA,TRBD1,TRBV7-6,CASSLWEQGGIDGYTF,TGTGCCAGCAGCTTATGGGAACAGGGGGGAATTGATGGCTACACCTTC
TRBJ2-3,13,few,NA,TRBV3-1,CASSHTREVAQYF,TGTGCCAGCAGCCACACTAGGGAGGTTGCGCAGTATTTT
TRBJ2-7,14,NA,TRBD2,TRBV20-1,CSARVSGGTNEQYF,TGCAGTGCTAGAGTGAGCGGGGGGACTAACGAGCAGTACTTC
TRBJ2-7,19,NA,TRBD1,TRBV6-2/TRBV6-3,CASSYSDLVTGGILYEQYF,TGTGCCAGCAGTTACTCGGACCTAGTTACAGGGGGTATTCTTTACGAGCAGTACTTC
TRBJ2-1,14,NA,NA,TRBV6-5,CASSYSGPQPEQFF,TGTGCCAGCAGTTACTCGGGGCCTCAGCCTGAGCAGTTCTTC
TRBJ2-3,16,NA,TRBD2,TRBV12-3/TRBV12-4,CASSDRETGTSSPQYF,TGTGCCAGCAGTGACAGGGAGACCGGGACTAGCTCCCCCCAGTATTTT
TRBJ1-4,13,NA,NA,TRBV20-1,CSAARGSDEKLFF,TGCAGTGCTGCCAGGGGTTCGGACGAAAAACTGTTTTTT
TRBJ2-1,15,NA,TRBD2,TRBV2,CASRSTSGGYNEQFF,TGTGCCAGCAGATCGACTAGCGGGGGGTACAATGAGCAGTTCTTC
TRBJ2-1,14,NA,NA,TRBV4-3,CASSQEGLNNEQFF,TGCGCCAGCAGCCAAGAAGGGTTGAACAATGAGCAGTTCTTC
TRBJ2-7,17,few,NA,TRBV7-9,CASSSVPGTESSYEQYF,TGTGCCAGCAGCTCTGTTCCCGGGACGGAGAGCTCCTACGAGCAGTACTTC
TRBJ2-1,12,many,NA,TRBV27,CASSLSRNEQFF,TGTGCCAGCAGTTTATCGAGGAATGAGCAGTTCTTC
TRBJ2-7,15,few,NA,TRBV18,CASSSAERNSYEQYF,TGTGCCAGCTCCTCGGCGGAGCGAAACTCCTACGAGCAGTACTTC
TRBJ2-2,15,NA,NA,TRBV6-5,CATTRGQPSTGELFF,TGTGCCACCACCCGTGGGCAGCCGAGCACCGGGGAGCTGTTTTTT
TRBJ1-2,14,NA,NA,TRBV9,CASSVAGRIYGYTF,TGTGCCAGCAGCGTAGCGGGGAGAATCTATGGCTACACCTTC
TRBJ2-3,13,NA,NA,TRBV4-3,CASSQDSRNTQYF,TGCGCCAGCAGCCAAGATAGTCGGAATACGCAGTATTTT
TRBJ2-4,16,NA,NA,TRBV2,CASSEGRSGAKNIQYF,TGTGCCAGCAGTGAAGGACGGAGTGGGGCCAAAAACATTCAGTACTTC
TRBJ1-5,14,few,NA,TRBV6-5,CASSSRSSNQPQHF,TGTGCCAGCAGTTCACGGTCGAGCAATCAGCCCCAGCATTTT
TRBJ1-5,13,few,NA,TRBV7-2,CASGPLGVQPQHF,TGTGCCAGCGGACCCCTAGGGGTTCAGCCCCAGCATTTT